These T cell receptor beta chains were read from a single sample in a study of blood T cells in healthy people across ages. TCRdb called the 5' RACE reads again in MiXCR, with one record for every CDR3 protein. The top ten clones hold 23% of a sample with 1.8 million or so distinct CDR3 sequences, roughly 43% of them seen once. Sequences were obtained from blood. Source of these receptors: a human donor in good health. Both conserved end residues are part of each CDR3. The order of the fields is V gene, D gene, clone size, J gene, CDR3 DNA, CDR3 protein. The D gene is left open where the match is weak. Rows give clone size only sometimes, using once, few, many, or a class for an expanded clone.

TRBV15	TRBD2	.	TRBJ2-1	TGTGCCACCAGCAGAGGGACTAGCGGGGGGGCAGTATTTATTGGGAATGAGCAGTTCTTC	CATSRGTSGGAVFIGNEQFF
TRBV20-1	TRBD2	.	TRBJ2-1	TGCAGTGCTAGCGGCGGTCTAGCGGGGCTCTATGAGCAGTTCTTC	CSASGGLAGLYEQFF
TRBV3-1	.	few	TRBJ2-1	TGTGCCAGCAGCCATAGGGACGGGTACAATGAGCAGTTCTTC	CASSHRDGYNEQFF
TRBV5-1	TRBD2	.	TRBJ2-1	TGCGCCAGCAGCTTGAGGGAGCGGGGTGGTTCCTACAATGAGCAGTTCTTC	CASSLRERGGSYNEQFF
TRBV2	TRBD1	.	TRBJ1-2	TGTGCCAGCAGTGGATTTACCTCGGGACAGGGCCATGGCTACACCTTC	CASSGFTSGQGHGYTF
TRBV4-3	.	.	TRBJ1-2	TGCGCCAGCAGCCAAGAAGGTCGGACAAACTATGACTACACCTTC	CASSQEGRTNYDYTF
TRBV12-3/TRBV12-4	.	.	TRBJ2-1	TGTGCCAGCACCACCTTCGGGGAGGACAATGAGCAGTTCTTC	CASTTFGEDNEQFF
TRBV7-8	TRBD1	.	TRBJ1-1	TGTGCCAGCAGCTTCAGTATGGACAGGGGAAGTGTCACTGAAGCTTTCTTT	CASSFSMDRGSVTEAFF
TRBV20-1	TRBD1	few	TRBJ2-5	TGCAGTGCTAGAGATTCGGCAGGGGGATACCAAGAGACCCAGTACTTC	CSARDSAGGYQETQYF
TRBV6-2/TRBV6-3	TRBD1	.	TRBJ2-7	TGTGCCAGCAGTAAACGACAGGGTACGCAGTACTTC	CASSKRQGTQYF
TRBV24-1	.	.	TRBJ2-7	TGTGCCACCAGTGTTGGCGCGGGAAGCTCCTACGAGCAGTACTTC	CATSVGAGSSYEQYF
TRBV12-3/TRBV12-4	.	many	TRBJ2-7	TGTGCCAGCAGTTTAAAGCTCTACGAGCAGTACTTC	CASSLKLYEQYF
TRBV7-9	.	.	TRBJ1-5	TGTGCCAGCAGCCCCCGAGGCGCGCAGGGCCTTCAGCCCCGGCATTTT	CASSPRGAQGLQPRHF
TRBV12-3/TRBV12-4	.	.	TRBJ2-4	TGTGCCGGCAGTTTCGGGGGATTCGGCCTCGACGTGCAGTACTTC	CAGSFGGFGLDVQYF
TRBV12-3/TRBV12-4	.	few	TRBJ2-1	TGTGCCAGCAGCCTAGGGGGACGGAACTACAATGAGCAGTTCTTC	CASSLGGRNYNEQFF
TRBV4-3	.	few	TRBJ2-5	TGCGCCAGCAGCCAAGATTGGAGGACCACGGAGACCCAGTACTTC	CASSQDWRTTETQYF
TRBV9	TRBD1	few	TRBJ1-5	TGTGCCAGCAGCGTAGCAGGGGGCGCGTATCAGCCCCAGCATTTT	CASSVAGGAYQPQHF
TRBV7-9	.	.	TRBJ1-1	TGTGCCAGCAGGGACGGGTCGCTGAACACTGAAGCTTTCTTT	CASRDGSLNTEAFF
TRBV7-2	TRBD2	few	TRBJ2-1	TGTGCCAGCAACCTCAGCGGGGGTGGTGAGCAGTTCTTC	CASNLSGGGEQFF
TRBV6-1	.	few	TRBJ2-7	TGTGCCAGCAGTCCTCTCTTGGGGGCCTCTCTCGAGCAGTACTTC	CASSPLLGASLEQYF
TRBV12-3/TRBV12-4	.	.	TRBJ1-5	TGTGCCAGCAGAACACTAGGTCAGCCCCAGCATTTT	CASRTLGQPQHF
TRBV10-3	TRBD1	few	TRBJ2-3	TGTGCCATCAGCGGGTCCCTGGACAGGGGGACAGATACGCAGTATTTT	CAISGSLDRGTDTQYF
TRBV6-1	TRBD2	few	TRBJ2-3	TGTGCCAGCAGTGTGGGTCCCGGGGGGGATACGCAGTATTTT	CASSVGPGGDTQYF
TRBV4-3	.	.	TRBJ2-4	TGCGCCAGCAGCCAAGAGGGGTCGGGGAGGTCCATTCAGTACTTC	CASSQEGSGRSIQYF
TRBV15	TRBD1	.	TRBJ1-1	TGTGCCACCGGCAGTGACGACAGGGTTATGAACACTGAAGCTTTCTTT	CATGSDDRVMNTEAFF
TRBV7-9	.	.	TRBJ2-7	TGTGCCAGCAGCTTAGAGGGGTCCGACTCCTACGAGCAGTACTTC	CASSLEGSDSYEQYF
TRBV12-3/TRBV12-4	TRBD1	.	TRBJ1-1	TGTGCCAGTACAATGGGGACAGTGAACACTGAAGCTTTCTTT	CASTMGTVNTEAFF
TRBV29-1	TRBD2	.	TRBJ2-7	TGCAGCGTTGATAGACTAGCGGATTCCTACGAGCAGTACTTC	CSVDRLADSYEQYF
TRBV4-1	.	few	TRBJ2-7	TGCGCCAGCAGTTGGGCCAAAGGGGGTCTGTGGGAGCAGTACTTC	CASSWAKGGLWEQYF
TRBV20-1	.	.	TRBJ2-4	TGCAGTGCATGGGACCGAACTAAGACCTTAAACATTCAGTACTTC	CSAWDRTKTLNIQYF
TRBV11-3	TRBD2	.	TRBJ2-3	TGTGCCAGCAGCTGGACTAGCAGCGCAGATACGCAGTATTTT	CASSWTSSADTQYF
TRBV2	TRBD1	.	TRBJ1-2	TGTGCCAGCAGTAGACAGGGATCGGGGGATGGCTACGCCTTC	CASSRQGSGDGYAF
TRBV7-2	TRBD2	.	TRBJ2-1	TGTGCCAGCAGCCCCCATCGTGGCGGGGGGCAGTACAATGAGCAGTTCTTC	CASSPHRGGGQYNEQFF
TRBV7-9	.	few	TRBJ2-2	TGTGCCAGCAGCCCTCTTCGGGCGACCGGGGAGCTGTTTTTT	CASSPLRATGELFF
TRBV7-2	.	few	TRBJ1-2	TGTGCCAGCAGCTCCCCCTCAGGTTCTGGCTACACCTTC	CASSSPSGSGYTF
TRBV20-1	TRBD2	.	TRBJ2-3	TGTAGTGCTAGGGGCCCTCTAGCGGGGGGATCAGATACGCAGTATTTT	CSARGPLAGGSDTQYF